The rows below give T cell receptor beta chains drawn from one sample of a study of T cell responses to AZD1222 COVID-19 vaccine. Clones were read by immunoSEQ multiplex PCR, and TCRdb kept only the in-frame ones, dropping some. The profile shows roughly 83,000 clones, around 86% of them singletons. The sequences come from peripheral blood, collected on day 0 of AZD1222 vaccination. The receptors were gathered from an adult in good health. Each CDR3 is given with its conserved first and last residue. The order of the fields is V gene, J gene, D gene, clone size, CDR3 DNA, CDR3 protein. The D gene is left open where the match is weak. Rows may omit the clone size; those that give it use once, few, many or a size class.

V: TRBV28
J: TRBJ1-1
D: -
size: -
DNA: TGTGCCAGCAGTTTAAATTGGGATGAAGCTTTCTTT
CDR3: CASSLNWDEAFF

V: TRBV19
J: TRBJ1-4
D: -
size: once
DNA: TGTGCCAGTAGTAGGAGCGGGGAAAAACTGTTTTTT
CDR3: CASSRSGEKLFF

V: TRBV7-9
J: TRBJ2-3
D: -
size: once
DNA: TGTGCCAGCAGCTCGTTACTAGCTGGCACAGATACGCAGTATTTT
CDR3: CASSSLLAGTDTQYF

V: TRBV5-1
J: TRBJ1-5
D: -
size: once
DNA: TGCGCCAGCAGCCTGGGACCCGATCAGCCCCAGCATTTT
CDR3: CASSLGPDQPQHF

V: TRBV15
J: TRBJ2-7
D: TRBD2
size: -
DNA: TGTGCCACCAGCAGAATTGGCGGGAGTAAGTACGAGCAGTACTTC
CDR3: CATSRIGGSKYEQYF

V: TRBV6-5
J: TRBJ2-3
D: -
size: -
DNA: TGTGCCAGCAGCCTCCAGACTAGCACAGATACGCAGTATTTT
CDR3: CASSLQTSTDTQYF

V: TRBV6-5
J: TRBJ1-2
D: TRBD1
size: once
DNA: TGTGCCAGCACCTCCGGGGGACAGGGCCTGTATGGCTACACCTTC
CDR3: CASTSGGQGLYGYTF

V: TRBV29-1
J: TRBJ1-3
D: -
size: -
DNA: TGCAGCGCCCAGGTCGGGGCCTCTGGAAACACCATATATTTT
CDR3: CSAQVGASGNTIYF

V: TRBV7-9
J: TRBJ2-2
D: -
size: -
DNA: TGTGCCAGCAGCTTAGAGGTCGCGGGGACGAACACCGGGGAGCTGTTTTTT
CDR3: CASSLEVAGTNTGELFF

V: TRBV5-1
J: TRBJ1-4
D: TRBD1
size: -
DNA: TGCGCCAGCAGCTTTCGAGGGGGCAGTGAAAAACTGTTTTTT
CDR3: CASSFRGGSEKLFF

V: TRBV28
J: TRBJ2-3
D: -
size: -
DNA: TGTGCCAGCAGTTTACAGGGGGGAACAGATACGCAGTATTTT
CDR3: CASSLQGGTDTQYF

V: TRBV10-3
J: TRBJ1-1
D: -
size: -
DNA: TGTGCCATCAGTGGGGGGGGCACTGAAGCTTTCTTT
CDR3: CAISGGGTEAFF

V: TRBV10-3
J: TRBJ2-6
D: TRBD1
size: -
DNA: TGTGCCATCAGTGAAGGGACAGGCCTTTCTGGGGCCAACGTCCTGACTTTC
CDR3: CAISEGTGLSGANVLTF

V: TRBV7-3
J: TRBJ2-1
D: -
size: -
DNA: TGTGCCAGCAGCCCCACATCTCGGAGCTCCTACAATGAGCAGTTCTTC
CDR3: CASSPTSRSSYNEQFF

V: TRBV7-3
J: TRBJ2-2
D: -
size: -
DNA: TGTGCCAGCAGCCCGCGTAACGCCGGGGAGCTGTTTTTT
CDR3: CASSPRNAGELFF

V: TRBV15
J: TRBJ2-7
D: TRBD1
size: -
DNA: TGTGCCACCAGCCGGGACAGGGGGCTGGCTTCCTACGAGCAGTACTTC
CDR3: CATSRDRGLASYEQYF

V: TRBV4-2
J: TRBJ1-1
D: -
size: -
DNA: TGTGCCAGCAGCCAAGGAGTGGCAGCGGGAATGAACACTGAAGCTTTCTTT
CDR3: CASSQGVAAGMNTEAFF

V: TRBV4-2
J: TRBJ1-2
D: -
size: few
DNA: TGTGCCAGCAGCCAAGATTTTGCTAACTATGGCTACACCTTC
CDR3: CASSQDFANYGYTF

V: TRBV10-1
J: TRBJ2-1
D: TRBD2
size: -
DNA: TGCGCCAGCAGTCCTCTAGCGGGGGGGCCCAATGAGCAGTTCTTC
CDR3: CASSPLAGGPNEQFF

V: TRBV9
J: TRBJ2-1
D: TRBD2
size: -
DNA: TGTGCCAGCAGCTCGGTAGCGGGGAGGCTCGACAATGAGCAGTTCTTC
CDR3: CASSSVAGRLDNEQFF

V: TRBV7-3
J: TRBJ1-2
D: -
size: once
DNA: TGTGCCAGCAGCTTAAACTCTCCTGGCTACACCTTC
CDR3: CASSLNSPGYTF